This is a list of T cell receptor beta chains from one sample in a study of beta chain features in type 1 diabetes. The repertoire was sequenced with immunoSEQ multiplex PCR; TCRdb's copy has only in-frame clones and lacks some. The data show over 300,000 clones, with roughly 8% seen just once and around 0.44% held by the top ten. The source material was central memory CD4+ T cells from blood. These receptors all stem from a woman younger than 35 in good health. CDR3s include the opening cysteine and the closing phenylalanine or tryptophan. Each record gives: V gene, J gene, CDR3 protein.

>TRBV4-3|TRBJ2-7
CASSQTSGTGGYEQYF
>TRBV28|TRBJ1-4
CASRNRGISDEKLFF
>TRBV6-1|TRBJ2-5
CASSGVGETQYF
>TRBV29-1|TRBJ1-5
CSVGPGFNQPQHF
>TRBV11-2|TRBJ1-1
CASSAGGGMNTEAFF
>TRBV18|TRBJ2-1
CASSLAGGDNEQFF
>TRBV2|TRBJ1-5
CASSTGGNQPQHF
>TRBV9|TRBJ1-1
CASSVALNTEAFF
>TRBV7-9|TRBJ1-1
CASSLNGFSGNVEAFF
>TRBV7-9|TRBJ2-5
CASSLGGKETQYF
>TRBV5-8|TRBJ1-1
CASSFLEGSGAFF
>TRBV28|TRBJ2-7
CASSSPGVVSYEQYF
>TRBV19|TRBJ1-1
CASKNTGGSTEAFF
>TRBV18|TRBJ1-2
CASSPPHARNYGYTF
>TRBV12-2|TRBJ1-2
CASRLVGRGYTF
>TRBV6-5|TRBJ1-2
CASSYSRGEGYGYTF
>TRBV28|TRBJ2-1
CASSLLSWSSYNEQFF
>TRBV11-2|TRBJ2-6
CASTTRRATGANVLTF
>TRBV9|TRBJ2-7
CASSGLRGEQYF